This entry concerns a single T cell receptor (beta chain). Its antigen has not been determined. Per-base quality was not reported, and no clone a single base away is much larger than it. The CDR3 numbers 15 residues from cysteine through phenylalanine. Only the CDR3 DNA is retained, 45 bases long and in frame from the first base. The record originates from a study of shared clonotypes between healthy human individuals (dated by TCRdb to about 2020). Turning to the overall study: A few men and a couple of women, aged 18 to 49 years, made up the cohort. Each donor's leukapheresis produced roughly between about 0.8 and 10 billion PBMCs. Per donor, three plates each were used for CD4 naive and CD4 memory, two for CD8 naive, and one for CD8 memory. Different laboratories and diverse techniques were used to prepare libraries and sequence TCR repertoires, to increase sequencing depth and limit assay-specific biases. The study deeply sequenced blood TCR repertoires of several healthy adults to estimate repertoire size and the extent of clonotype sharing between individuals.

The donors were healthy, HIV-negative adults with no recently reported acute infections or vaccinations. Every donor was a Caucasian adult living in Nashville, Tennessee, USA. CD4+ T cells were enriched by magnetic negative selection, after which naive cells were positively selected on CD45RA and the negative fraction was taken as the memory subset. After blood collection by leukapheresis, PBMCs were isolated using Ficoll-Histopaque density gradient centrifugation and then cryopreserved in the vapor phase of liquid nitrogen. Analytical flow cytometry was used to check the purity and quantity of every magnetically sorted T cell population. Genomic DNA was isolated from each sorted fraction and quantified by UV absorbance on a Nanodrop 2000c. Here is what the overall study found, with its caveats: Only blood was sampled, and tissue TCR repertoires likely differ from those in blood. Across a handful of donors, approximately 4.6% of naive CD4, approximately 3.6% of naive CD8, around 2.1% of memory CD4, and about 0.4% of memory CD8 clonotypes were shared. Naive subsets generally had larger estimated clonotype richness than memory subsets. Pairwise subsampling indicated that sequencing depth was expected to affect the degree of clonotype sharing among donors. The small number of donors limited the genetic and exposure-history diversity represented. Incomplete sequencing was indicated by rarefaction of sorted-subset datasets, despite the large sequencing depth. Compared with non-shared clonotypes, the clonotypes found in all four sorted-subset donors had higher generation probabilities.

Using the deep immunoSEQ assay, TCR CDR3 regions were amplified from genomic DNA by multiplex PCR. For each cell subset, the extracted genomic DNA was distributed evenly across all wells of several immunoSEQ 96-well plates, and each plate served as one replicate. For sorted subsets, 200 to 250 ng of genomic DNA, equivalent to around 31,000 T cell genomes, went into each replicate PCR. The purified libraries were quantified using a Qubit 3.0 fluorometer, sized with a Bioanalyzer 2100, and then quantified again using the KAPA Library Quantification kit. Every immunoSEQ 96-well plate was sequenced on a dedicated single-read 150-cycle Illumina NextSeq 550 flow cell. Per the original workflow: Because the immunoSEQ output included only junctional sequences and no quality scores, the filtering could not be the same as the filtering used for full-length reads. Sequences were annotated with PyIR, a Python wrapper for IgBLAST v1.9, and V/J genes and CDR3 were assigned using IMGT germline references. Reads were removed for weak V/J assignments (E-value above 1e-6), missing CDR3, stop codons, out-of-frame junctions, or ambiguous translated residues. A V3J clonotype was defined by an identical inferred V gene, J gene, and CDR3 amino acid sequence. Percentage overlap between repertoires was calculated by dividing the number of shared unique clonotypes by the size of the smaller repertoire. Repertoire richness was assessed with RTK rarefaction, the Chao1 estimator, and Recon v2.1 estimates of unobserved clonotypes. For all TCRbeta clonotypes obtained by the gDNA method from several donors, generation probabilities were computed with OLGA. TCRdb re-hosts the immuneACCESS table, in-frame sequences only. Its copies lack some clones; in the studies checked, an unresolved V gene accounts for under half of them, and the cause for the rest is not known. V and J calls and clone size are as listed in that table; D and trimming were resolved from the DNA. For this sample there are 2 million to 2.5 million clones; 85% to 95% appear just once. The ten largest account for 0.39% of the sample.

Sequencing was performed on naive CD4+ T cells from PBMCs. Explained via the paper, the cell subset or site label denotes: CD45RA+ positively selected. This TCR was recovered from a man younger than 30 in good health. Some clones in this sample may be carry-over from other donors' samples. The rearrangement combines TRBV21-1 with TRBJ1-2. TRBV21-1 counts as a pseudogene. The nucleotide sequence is TGTGCCAGCAGCAAATCGGAAGGGAAAGCGGGACAGCGAAACTTC. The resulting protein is CASSKSEGKAGQRNF.